Below, 19 T cell receptor beta chains from the same sample are listed, as sequenced in a study of Ad26.COV2.S vaccination and SARS-CoV-2 variants. The data were produced by immunoSEQ multiplex PCR, yet TCRdb's version contains in-frame clones alone and is incomplete. The repertoire holds around 500,000 clones, with 80% to 90% as singletons. Regarding treatment: around 19 received Ad26.COV2.S at low or high dose, single or two shots; roughly 5 received placebo; per-sample allocation not given. Sampling occurred on day 63 after the first vaccine or placebo injection. This specimen consisted of peripheral blood, obtained in a trial of Ad26.COV2.S vaccine versus placebo. The receptors come from a person aged 18-65 years who received the Ad26.COV2.S COVID-19 vaccine or a placebo.

The chain carries TRBV19 and TRBJ2-1, with D perhaps matching TRBD1 (6 bases). CDR3 length: 15 residues. Germline V CDR1 and CDR2: LNHDA, SQIVND (reference sequence). V lost 3 bases and J lost 5, with 14 bases in between. The CDR3 DNA follows: TGTGCCAGTAGTATTTTCGGCAGGGGCCACAATGAGCAGTTCTTC. Residues: CASSIFGRGHNEQFF.

This sequence joins TRBV30 and TRBJ2-6, with 7 bases aligning to TRBD2. Germline trimming cut 7 bases from V and 2 bases from J; bases unmatched to any gene: 5. CDR1 is GTSNPN, CDR2 SVGIG, per germline (reference sequence). The CDR3 length is 14 residues. CDR3 protein: CASGGGTGANVLTF. In nucleotides, the CDR3 is TGTGCCTCTGGCGGGGGAACTGGGGCCAACGTCCTGACTTTC.

The chain couples TRBV9 to TRBJ1-1; tentatively, D is TRBD1 (6 bases). The germline V and J ends were trimmed by 3 bases and 0 bases, with 9 bases remaining between them. Germline V gives CDR1 SGDLS, CDR2 YYNGEE. The CDR3 extends over 14 amino acids. CDR3 sequence reads: CASSAGHVNTEAFF. The DNA for the CDR3 is TGTGCCAGCAGCGCGGGACACGTGAACACTGAAGCTTTCTTT.

The chain has TRBV5-1 and TRBJ1-4, with TRBD1 matching over 9 bases. V lost 0 bases to trimming and J lost 3 bases; unmatched junction nucleotides: 6. The germline V gene has CDR1 SGHRS and CDR2 YFSETQ. CDR3 length equals 17 residues. The CDR3 sequence is CASSLGQGGEANEKLFF. For the CDR3, the DNA is TGCGCCAGCAGCTTGGGACAGGGGGGCGAAGCTAATGAAAAACTGTTTTTT.

There are a few counts of this clone. The rearrangement links TRBV7-9 to TRBJ1-6, with D tentatively TRBD1 (5 bases). CDR3 length equals 15 residues. V lost 5 bases to trimming and J lost 10 bases, with 18 bases between them. Germline V lookup: CDR1 SEHNR, CDR2 FQNEAQ (reference sequence). In DNA, the CDR3 is TGTGCCAGCAGCCAAGGACCCCCGACAGTCTCACCCCTCCACTTT. It yields the protein CASSQGPPTVSPLHF.

This clone has a handful of counts. V gene TRBV3-1 (or the pseudogene TRBV3-2) combines with J gene TRBJ2-7, with 8 nucleotides matching TRBD2. This CDR3 has 15 residues. J gave up 4 bases and V 8 bases, and 13 bases lay outside the gene matches. Germline CDR1 reads LGHDT; CDR2 reads YNNKEL (reference sequence). Here the CDR3 reads CASSLSGGSGYEQYF. The CDR3 DNA follows: TGTGCCAGCTCCCTCTCGGGGGGGTCCGGTTACGAGCAGTACTTC.

The rearrangement links TRBV6-2 or TRBV6-3 to TRBJ2-1, with 8 bases fitting TRBD2. The junction had 8 bases not matched to a gene; V was cut back by 0 bases and J by 7 bases. The CDR3 is 16 residues long. CDR1 is MNHEY and CDR2 is SVGEGT in the germline V gene. This chain's CDR3 is CASSYSTGGARNEQFF. CDR3 bases: TGTGCCAGCAGTTACTCAACCGGGGGGGCCAGGAATGAGCAGTTCTTC.

This chain joins TRBV18 and TRBJ1-1; 7 bases are a match to TRBD1. Trimming took 3 bases from V and 7 from J; bases not matched to a gene: 8. Germline CDR1 reads KGHSH; CDR2 reads LQKENI. This CDR3 contains 14 residues. DNA for the CDR3: TGTGCCAGCTCACCTCTCGACAGGGAGGGTGAAGCTTTCTTT. It codes for CASSPLDREGEAFF.

CDR3 residues: CASSLGQINTGELFF. CDR3 in DNA: TGCGCCAGCAGCTTGGGGCAAATAAACACCGGGGAGCTGTTTTTT. The chain recombines TRBV5-1 with TRBJ2-2; D call uncertain. Germline loops: CDR1 SGHRS, CDR2 YFSETQ. The germline V and J ends were trimmed by 0 bases and 2 bases, with 8 bases remaining between them. The CDR3 totals 15 residues.

This sequence joins TRBV29-1 and TRBJ2-2; 11 positions match TRBD1. This CDR3 comprises 15 residues. Germline CDR1 is SQVTM and CDR2 is ANQGSEA. The V and J ends lost 4 bases and 6 bases, in that order; junction bases with no gene match: 7. CDR3 sequence (DNA): TGCAGCGTTGCCCACGGGACAGGGGGTTCCGGGGAGCTGTTTTTT. Translation: CSVAHGTGGSGELFF.

This clone has a single count. The chain joins TRBV20-1 to TRBJ2-3, with 9 bases fitting TRBD2. V shed 3 bases and J 0 bases; nucleotides not matched to a gene: 10. Germline CDR1 DFQATT, CDR2 SNEGSKA (reference sequence). The CDR3 has 17 residues. The CDR3 spells CSASWIAGDESTDTQYF. The CDR3 DNA sequence: TGCAGTGCTAGTTGGATAGCGGGGGATGAGAGCACAGATACGCAGTATTTT.

The gene calls are TRBV18 and TRBJ2-5, with 8 bases matching TRBD1. The CDR3 is 14 amino acids. CDR1 is KGHSH, CDR2 LQKENI, per germline. After removal of 8 bases from V and 2 bases from J, the junction contained 7 bases not matched to a gene. The chain's CDR3 is CASQGTGLQETQYF. In nucleotides, the CDR3 is TGTGCCAGCCAAGGGACAGGATTGCAAGAGACCCAGTACTTC.

In this sample, this clone turned up a few times. The V call is TRBV18, the J call TRBJ2-2; 11 positions agree with TRBD1. The junction had 1 base not matched to a gene; V was cut back by 3 bases and J by 1 base. This CDR3 is built from 16 residues. Germline V gene sequence: CDR1 KGHSH, CDR2 LQKENI. CDR3 loop: CASSPGTGGNTGELFF. CDR3 bases: TGTGCCAGCTCACCTGGGACAGGGGGGAACACCGGGGAGCTGTTTTTT.

The chain couples TRBV12-5 to TRBJ1-1; 8 positions agree with TRBD1. The ends lost 2 bases at V and 4 bases at J; junction bases unmatched: 6. This CDR3 comprises 15 residues. Germline V lookup: CDR1 LGHNT, CDR2 FRNRAP. CDR3 DNA: TGTGCTAGTGGTTTGCAGGGGGCGGTTCTCACTGAAGCTTTCTTT. Amino acid sequence: CASGLQGAVLTEAFF.

The V and J genes are TRBV5-4 and TRBJ2-7; D not certain. The germline V gene encodes CDR1 SGHNT and CDR2 YYREEE (reference sequence). This CDR3 is built from 13 residues. V was clipped by 1 base and J by 6 bases, with 11 bases between them. CDR3 bases: TGTGCCAGCAGCTTGTTAGCAGGTGGCGAGCAGTACTTC. Protein sequence: CASSLLAGGEQYF.

The V gene is TRBV6-5, the J gene TRBJ2-7, with D perhaps TRBD2 (6 bases). Trimming took 0 bases from V and 3 from J, leaving 9 bases between them. Germline lookup yields CDR1 MNHEY and CDR2 SVGAGI. This CDR3 has 14 residues. The CDR3 spells CASSYSGGDYEQYF. CDR3 DNA sequence: TGTGCCAGCAGTTACTCGGGGGGTGACTACGAGCAGTACTTC.

The chain recombines TRBV4-1 with TRBJ1-4; no definite D call. CDR3 length: 17 amino acids. Germline assignment: CDR1 MGHRA and CDR2 YSYEKL. The V end was cut by 0 bases, the J end by 4 bases, with 15 bases between. The CDR3: CASSQDLMGRLNEKLFF. The CDR3 DNA reads as TGCGCCAGCAGCCAAGATCTCATGGGCAGACTTAATGAAAAACTGTTTTTT.

CDR3 sequence: CSVVGGVVTGELFF. The CDR3 coding sequence is TGCAGCGTTGTAGGGGGAGTAGTCACCGGGGAGCTGTTTTTT. The rearrangement joins TRBV29-1 to TRBJ2-2; D is perhaps TRBD1 (6 bases). Per germline, CDR1 SQVTM and CDR2 ANQGSEA. The V and J ends lost 4 bases and 4 bases respectively, with 13 bases between them. This CDR3 contains 14 residues.

The chain uses TRBV11-3 and TRBJ2-2; tentatively, D is TRBD2 (5 bases). The germline V and J ends were trimmed by 5 bases and 4 bases, with 14 bases remaining between them. Looked up from germline, CDR1 is SGHNT and CDR2 is YENEEA. CDR3 size: 15 residues. CDR3: CASSRRGLGTGELFF. The DNA of the CDR3 is TGTGCCAGCAGCCGGAGAGGGTTGGGCACCGGGGAGCTGTTTTTT.